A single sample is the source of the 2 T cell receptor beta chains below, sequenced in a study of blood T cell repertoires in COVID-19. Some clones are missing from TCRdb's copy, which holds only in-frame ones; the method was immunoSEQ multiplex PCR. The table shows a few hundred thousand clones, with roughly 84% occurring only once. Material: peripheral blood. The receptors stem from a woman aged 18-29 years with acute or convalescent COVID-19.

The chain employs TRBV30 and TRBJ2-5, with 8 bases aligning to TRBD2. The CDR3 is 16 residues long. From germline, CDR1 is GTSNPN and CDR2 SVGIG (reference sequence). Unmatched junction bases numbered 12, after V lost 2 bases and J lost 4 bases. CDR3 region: CAWSPGAGGPRETQYF. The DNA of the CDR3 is TGTGCCTGGAGTCCTGGGGCGGGGGGACCCCGAGAGACCCAGTACTTC.

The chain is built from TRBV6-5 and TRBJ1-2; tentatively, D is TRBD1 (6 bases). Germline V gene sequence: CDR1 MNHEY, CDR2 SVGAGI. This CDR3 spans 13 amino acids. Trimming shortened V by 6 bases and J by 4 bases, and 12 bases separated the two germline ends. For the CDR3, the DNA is TGTGCCAGCAGCCCACAGGGATCCTATGGCTACACCTTC. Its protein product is CASSPQGSYGYTF.